Below, 19 T cell receptor beta chains from the same sample are listed, as sequenced in a study of blood T cell repertoires in COVID-19 (TCRdb year 2020). Libraries were constructed by the immunoSEQ multiplex PCR assay. TCRdb obtained this table from immuneACCESS and retained in-frame rearrangements with V and J assigned. These tables miss some clones; where compared with another copy, unresolved V genes account for less than half of the shortfall, and the remainder is unexplained. Across this sample there are roughly 39,000 clones, with about 90% seen only once. The ten largest clones add up to nearly 25% of the sample. Sequencing was performed on peripheral blood. Receptors were obtained from a man between 50 and 59 years old with active or convalescent COVID-19.

The chain is built from TRBV19 and TRBJ1-5; no definite D call. CDR1 and CDR2 from the germline V gene are LNHDA and SQIVND (reference sequence). Trimming cost V 8 bases and J 0 bases, with 14 bases left between them. The CDR3 runs 15 residues. The CDR3 DNA is TGTGCCAGTTCTTACCGGGGTAATAGCAATCAGCCCCAGCATTTT. Its protein is CASSYRGNSNQPQHF.

The V gene is TRBV7-8, the J gene TRBJ2-1, with TRBD2 matching 9 bases. The J segment lost 4 bases and the V segment lost 5 bases, leaving 12 bases of the junction unmatched. The germline gives CDR1 SGHVS, CDR2 FQNEAQ. The CDR3 spans 17 residues. The CDR3 spells CASSPDFNSGSYNEQFF. CDR3 DNA sequence: TGTGCCAGCAGCCCAGACTTCAATAGCGGGAGTTACAATGAGCAGTTCTTC.

The chain employs TRBV19 and TRBJ2-7; 12 bases align to TRBD2. The CDR3 extends over 17 amino acids. The V gene's germline CDR1 is LNHDA and CDR2 SQIVND (reference sequence). V lost 5 bases and J lost 2; bases outside the gene matches: 10. The CDR3 DNA sequence: TGTGCCAGTAGTGAACCTAGCGGGAGGGCCGTCGCCTACGAGCAGTACTTC. Translating it yields CASSEPSGRAVAYEQYF.

J is TRBJ1-5 and V is TRBV7-9, with D perhaps matching TRBD1 (6 bases). Per germline, CDR1 SEHNR and CDR2 FQNEAQ (reference sequence). V lost 1 base and J lost 9, with 10 bases in between. The CDR3 covers 13 residues. CDR3 amino acids: CASSLGGGRPQHF. CDR3 bases: TGTGCCAGCAGCTTAGGCGGGGGGCGGCCCCAGCATTTT.

The genes are TRBV28 and TRBJ2-1; 7 bases line up with TRBD1. Losses at the gene ends were 1 base for V and 10 bases for J; bases not matched to a gene: 10. CDR3 length: 15 residues. From germline, CDR1 is MDHEN and CDR2 SYDVKM. The CDR3 nucleotides are TGTGCCAGCAGTTTATCCACAGGGGATATATCGGAGCAGTTCTTC. Its protein product is CASSLSTGDISEQFF.

Here the CDR3 reads CASSSDRQTGYTF. CDR3 sequence (DNA): TGTGCCAGCAGCTCAGATCGACAGACCGGCTACACCTTC. The genes are TRBV7-2 and TRBJ1-2; the D gene is possibly TRBD1 (5 bases). CDR3 length: 13 residues. Germline values: CDR1 SGHTA, CDR2 FQGNSA. V was shortened by 4 bases and J by 8 bases, with 14 bases between the two germline ends.

The rearrangement links TRBV7-9 to TRBJ1-1; TRBD1 matches 8 bases. The CDR3 sequence is 14 residues long. V lost 5 bases, J lost 1 base, and 3 bases stayed unmatched. The germline V gene has CDR1 SEHNR and CDR2 FQNEAQ (reference sequence). CDR3 in amino acids: CASSPGQGNTEAFF. CDR3 nucleotides: TGTGCCAGCAGCCCAGGACAGGGGAACACTGAAGCTTTCTTT.

The J gene is TRBJ2-1, the V gene TRBV7-7, with 11 bases identical to TRBD2. The trim removed 5 bases at V and 2 bases at J, leaving 11 bases unmatched. The CDR3 totals 18 residues. The V gene's germline CDR1 is SSHAT and CDR2 FNYEAQ (reference sequence). The CDR3 coding sequence is TGTGCCAGCAGCCGAGAGGGATCTAGCGGGAGGACCTACAATGAGCAGTTCTTC. Residues: CASSREGSSGRTYNEQFF.

This rearrangement joins TRBV3-1 (or the pseudogene TRBV3-2) to TRBJ1-6; possible D gene TRBD1, 6 bases. The germline gives CDR1 LGHDT, CDR2 YNNKEL (reference sequence). This CDR3 region has 14 residues. V lost 3 bases and J lost 7, with 10 bases in between. In DNA, the CDR3 is TGTGCCAGCAGCCACGGACAGACGAATTCACCCCTCCACTTT. Residues: CASSHGQTNSPLHF.

DNA of the CDR3: TGTGCCAGCAGCCCCCAGACAGGAAACTATGGCTACACCTTC. Its protein product is CASSPQTGNYGYTF. V usage is TRBV11-2 and J usage is TRBJ1-2, with D possibly being TRBD1 (6 bases). Per the germline V gene, CDR1 is SGHAT and CDR2 is FQNNGV. The V and J ends lost 5 bases and 2 bases respectively, with 12 bases between them. The CDR3 has 14 residues.

The chain is built from TRBV11-3 and TRBJ1-1; D call uncertain. This CDR3 region has 15 residues. V was shortened by 1 base and J by 2 bases, with 11 bases between the two germline ends. CDR1 SGHNT and CDR2 YENEEA come from the germline V gene. CDR3 region: CASSLGQGGNTEAFF. Written as DNA, the CDR3 is TGTGCCAGCAGCTTAGGGCAAGGAGGTAACACTGAAGCTTTCTTT. Using reference TRBV11-3 and TRBJ1-1 for the parts outside the CDR3, the full variable domain is EAGVVQSPRYKIIEKKQPVAFWCNPISGHNTLYWYLQNLGQGPELLIRYENEEAVDDSQLPKDRFSAERLKGVDSTLKIQPAELGDSAVYLCASSLGQGGNTEAFFGQGTRLTVV.

This rearrangement joins TRBV18 to TRBJ2-7; D perhaps matches TRBD1 (5 bases). Germline CDR1 reads KGHSH; CDR2 reads LQKENI. The CDR3 has 15 residues. V was clipped by 1 base and J by 1 base, with 11 bases between them. Here the CDR3 reads CASSPHPGPSYEQYF. The CDR3 DNA follows: TGTGCCAGCTCACCACACCCAGGGCCTTCCTACGAGCAGTACTTC.

DNA of the CDR3: TGTGCCAGCAGAATAGTAGCGGGAGGGGGCCACGAGCAGTACTTC. Translation gives CASRIVAGGGHEQYF. This chain uses TRBV28 with TRBJ2-7, with 11 positions matching TRBD2. The CDR3 spans 15 residues. With V trimmed by 6 bases and J by 5 bases, 9 bases remained unmatched. Germline V lookup: CDR1 MDHEN, CDR2 SYDVKM.

The chain links TRBV6-5 to TRBJ1-2; D gene ambiguous. CDR1 is MNHEY and CDR2 is SVGAGI in the germline V gene. This CDR3 is 13 amino acids long. With 0 bases removed from V and 3 bases from J, the gap between germline ends came to 5 bases. The CDR3, as DNA: TGTGCCAGCAGTTACTCAGAGGACTATGGCTACACCTTC. It encodes CASSYSEDYGYTF.

The V and J genes are TRBV11-2 and TRBJ2-7; 8 nucleotides agree with TRBD1. Germline V CDR1 and CDR2: SGHAT, FQNNGV. This CDR3 is built from 15 residues. V was pared by 5 bases and J by 2 bases, with 8 bases of the junction left unmatched. The chain's CDR3 is CASSRNRGAAYEQYV. Here the CDR3 DNA reads TGTGCCAGCAGCAGAAACAGGGGGGCAGCCTACGAGCAGTACGTC.

This chain connects TRBV7-9 to TRBJ2-5; unclear D gene. The CDR3 spans 12 residues. Trimming stripped 5 bases from V and 5 bases from J, with 9 bases between. Germline lookup yields CDR1 SEHNR and CDR2 FQNEAQ (reference sequence). CDR3 protein: CASSLTVETQYF. The CDR3 nucleotides are TGTGCCAGCAGCCTAACCGTTGAGACCCAGTACTTC.

The chain joins TRBV28 to TRBJ1-6; D not certain. The V gene lost 7 bases and the J gene lost 2 bases, with 6 bases spanning the gap. Germline V gene lookup returns CDR1 MDHEN and CDR2 SYDVKM. CDR3 length equals 13 residues. CDR3: CASKETYNSPLHF. The CDR3 DNA follows: TGTGCCAGCAAGGAGACCTATAATTCACCCCTCCACTTT. The variable domain in full, with the rest retrieved from reference TRBV28 and TRBJ1-6, is DVKVTQSSRYLVKRTGEKVFLECVQDMDHENMFWYRQDPGLGLRLIYFSYDVKMKEKGDIPEGYSVSREKKERFSLILESASTNQTSMYLCASKETYNSPLHFGNGTRLTVT.

The J gene is TRBJ1-2, the V gene TRBV9, with D hard to call. Germline values: CDR1 SGDLS, CDR2 YYNGEE. With 2 bases removed from V and 2 bases from J, the gap between germline ends came to 4 bases. CDR3 length equals 12 residues. This CDR3 reads CASSVRNYGYTF. The CDR3 region has the DNA TGTGCCAGCAGCGTTCGGAACTATGGCTACACCTTC.

This chain links TRBV19 with TRBJ2-5, with 11 nucleotides matching TRBD1. The germline V gene has CDR1 LNHDA and CDR2 SQIVND (reference sequence). This CDR3 spans 15 amino acids. The trim removed 5 bases at V and 0 bases at J, leaving 2 bases unmatched. Here the CDR3 DNA reads TGTGCCAGTAGTGGGGACAGGGGGTACCAAGAGACCCAGTACTTC. The encoded protein is CASSGDRGYQETQYF.